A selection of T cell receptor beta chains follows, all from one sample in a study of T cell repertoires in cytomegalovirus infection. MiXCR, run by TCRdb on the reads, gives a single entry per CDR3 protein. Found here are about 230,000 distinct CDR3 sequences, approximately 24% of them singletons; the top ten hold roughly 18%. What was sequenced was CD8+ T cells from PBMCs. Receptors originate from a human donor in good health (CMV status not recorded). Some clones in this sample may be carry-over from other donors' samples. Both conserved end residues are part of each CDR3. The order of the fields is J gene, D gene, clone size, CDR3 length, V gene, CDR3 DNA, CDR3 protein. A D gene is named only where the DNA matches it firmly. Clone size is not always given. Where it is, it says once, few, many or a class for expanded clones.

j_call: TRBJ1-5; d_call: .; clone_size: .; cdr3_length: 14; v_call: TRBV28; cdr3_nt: TGTGCCAGCAGCCTAGGGACATCCAATCAGCCCCAGCATTTT; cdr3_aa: CASSLGTSNQPQHF
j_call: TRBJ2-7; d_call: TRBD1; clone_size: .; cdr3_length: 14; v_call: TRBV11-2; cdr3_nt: TGTGCCAGCAGCTTCCTGACAGGGGGCTACGAGCAGTACTTC; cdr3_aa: CASSFLTGGYEQYF
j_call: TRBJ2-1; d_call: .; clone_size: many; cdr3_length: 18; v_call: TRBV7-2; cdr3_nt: TGTGCCAGCAGCTTAGGGTCGGGCGGGACACACTCCTACAATGAGCAGTTCTTC; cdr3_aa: CASSLGSGGTHSYNEQFF
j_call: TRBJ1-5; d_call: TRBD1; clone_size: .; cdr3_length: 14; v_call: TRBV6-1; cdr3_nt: TGTGCCAGCAGGTCGACAGGGTCCAATCAGCCCCAGCATTTT; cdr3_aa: CASRSTGSNQPQHF
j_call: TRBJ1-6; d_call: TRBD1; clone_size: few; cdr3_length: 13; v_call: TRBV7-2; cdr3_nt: TGTGCCAGCAGCTCCGGGACAGGTTCACCCCTCCACTTT; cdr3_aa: CASSSGTGSPLHF
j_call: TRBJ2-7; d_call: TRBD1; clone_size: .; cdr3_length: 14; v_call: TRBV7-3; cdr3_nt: TGTGCCAGCAATCCGGACAGGGGACCCTACGAGCAGTACTTC; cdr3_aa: CASNPDRGPYEQYF
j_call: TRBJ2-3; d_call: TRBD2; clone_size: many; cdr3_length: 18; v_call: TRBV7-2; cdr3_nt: TGTGCCAGCAGCTTAAGGGGGCTAGCGGGGGGGACGACAGATACGCAGTATTTT; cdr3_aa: CASSLRGLAGGTTDTQYF
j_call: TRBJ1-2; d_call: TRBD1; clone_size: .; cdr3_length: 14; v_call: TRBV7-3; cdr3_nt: TGTGCTAGCAGCTCCTCCGGGACAGGGAAAGGCTACACCTTC; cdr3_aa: CASSSSGTGKGYTF
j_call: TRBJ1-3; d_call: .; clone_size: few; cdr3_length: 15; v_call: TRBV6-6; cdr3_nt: TGTGCCAGCAGTCTACGGGGGTTCTCTGGAAACACCATATATTTT; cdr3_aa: CASSLRGFSGNTIYF
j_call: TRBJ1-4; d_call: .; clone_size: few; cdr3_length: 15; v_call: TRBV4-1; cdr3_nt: TGCGCCAGCAGCCAAGAAGGAGGGGCCCCCGGAAAACTGTTTTTT; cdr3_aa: CASSQEGGAPGKLFF
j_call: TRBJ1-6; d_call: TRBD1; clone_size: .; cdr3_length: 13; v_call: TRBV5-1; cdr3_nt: TGCGCCAGCACCGACAGGGCAGATTCACCCCTCCACTTT; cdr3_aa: CASTDRADSPLHF
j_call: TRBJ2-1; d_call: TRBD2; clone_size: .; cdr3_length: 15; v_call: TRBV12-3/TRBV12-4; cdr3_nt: TGTGCCAGCGGTATAGTATCGGGGGGGCAGGGTGAGCAGTTCTTC; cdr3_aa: CASGIVSGGQGEQFF
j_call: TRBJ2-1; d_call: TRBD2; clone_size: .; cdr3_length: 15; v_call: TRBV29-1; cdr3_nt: TGCAGCGTTGAGTTGCGGGGGGGCCCCTACAATGAGCAGTTCTTC; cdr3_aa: CSVELRGGPYNEQFF
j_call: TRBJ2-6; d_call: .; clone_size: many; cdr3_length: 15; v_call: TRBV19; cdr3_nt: TGTGCCAGTAGTATGATGAACTCTGGGGCCAACGTCCTGACTTTC; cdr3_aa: CASSMMNSGANVLTF
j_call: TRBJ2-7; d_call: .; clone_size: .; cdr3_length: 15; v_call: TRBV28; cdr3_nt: TGTGCCAGCATGCTCCGGCGACATCCCACCTACGAGCAGTACTTC; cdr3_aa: CASMLRRHPTYEQYF
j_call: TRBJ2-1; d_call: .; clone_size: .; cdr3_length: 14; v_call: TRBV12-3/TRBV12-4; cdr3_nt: TGTGCCAGCAATTTACCCCTAACCTACAATGAGCAGTTCTTC; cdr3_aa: CASNLPLTYNEQFF
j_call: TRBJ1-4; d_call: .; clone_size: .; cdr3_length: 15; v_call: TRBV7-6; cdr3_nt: TGTGCCAGCAGTCAAGGAACGGGGGCTAATGAAAAACTGTTTTTT; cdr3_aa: CASSQGTGANEKLFF
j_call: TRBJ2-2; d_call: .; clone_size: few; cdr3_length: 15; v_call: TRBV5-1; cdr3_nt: TGCGCCAGCAGCGGGGGGACAGACTACACCGGGGAGCTGTTTTTT; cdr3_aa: CASSGGTDYTGELFF
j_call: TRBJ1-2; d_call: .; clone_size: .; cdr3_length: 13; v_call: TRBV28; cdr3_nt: TGTGCCAGCAGTTTATGGGGGGGCTGGGGCTACACCTTC; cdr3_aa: CASSLWGGWGYTF
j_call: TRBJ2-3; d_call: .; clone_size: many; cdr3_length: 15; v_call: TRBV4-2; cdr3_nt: TGTGCCAGCAGGGTTCTCCCCGACCGCACAGATACGCAGTATTTT; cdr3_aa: CASRVLPDRTDTQYF
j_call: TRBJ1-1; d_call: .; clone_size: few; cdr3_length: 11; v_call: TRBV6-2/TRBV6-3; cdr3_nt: TGTGCCAGCTTACGTGCCACTGAAGCTTTCTTT; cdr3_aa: CASLRATEAFF
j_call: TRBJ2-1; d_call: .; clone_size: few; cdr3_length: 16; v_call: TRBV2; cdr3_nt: TGTGCCAGCAGTGACCCACACAGGGACCCCTACAATGAGCAGTTCTTC; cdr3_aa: CASSDPHRDPYNEQFF
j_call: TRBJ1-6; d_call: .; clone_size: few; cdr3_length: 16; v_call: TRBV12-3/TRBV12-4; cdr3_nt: TGTGCCAGCAACCGTTGGGGGCCGGGGGGTAATTCACCCCTCCACTTT; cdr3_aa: CASNRWGPGGNSPLHF
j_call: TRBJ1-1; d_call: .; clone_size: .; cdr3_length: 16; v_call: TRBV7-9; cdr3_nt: TGTGCCAGCAGCTTAGCCCATGACAGTATGAACACTGAAGCTTTCTTT; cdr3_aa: CASSLAHDSMNTEAFF
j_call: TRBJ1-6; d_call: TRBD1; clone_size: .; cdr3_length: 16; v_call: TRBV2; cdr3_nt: TGTGCCAGCAGACCTAGACAGGGCGGATATAATTCACCCCTCCACTTT; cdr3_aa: CASRPRQGGYNSPLHF
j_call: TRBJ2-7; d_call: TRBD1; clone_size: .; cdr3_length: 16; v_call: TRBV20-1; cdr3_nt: TGCAGTGTGGGGGGGGACAGGGCCCAACTTGGATACGAGCAGTACTTC; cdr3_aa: CSVGGDRAQLGYEQYF
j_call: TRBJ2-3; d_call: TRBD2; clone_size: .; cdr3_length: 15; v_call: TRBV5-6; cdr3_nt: TGTGCCAGCAGGACCTTCGGGGGGGCTGGAGATACGCAGTATTTT; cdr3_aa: CASRTFGGAGDTQYF
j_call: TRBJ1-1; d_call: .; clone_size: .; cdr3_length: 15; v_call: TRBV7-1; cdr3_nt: TGTGCCAGCAGCCTGCCGACAGGCCCCAGCCCTGAAGCTTTCTTT; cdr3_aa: CASSLPTGPSPEAFF
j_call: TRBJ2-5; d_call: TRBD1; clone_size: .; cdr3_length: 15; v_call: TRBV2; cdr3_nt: TGTGCCAGCAGTGAAGCGGGGACAGGGTGGGAGACCCAGTACTTC; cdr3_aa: CASSEAGTGWETQYF
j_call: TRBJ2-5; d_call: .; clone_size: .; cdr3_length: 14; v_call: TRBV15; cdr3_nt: TGTGCCACCAGCGCCGATGGGGGGCAAGAGACCCAGTACTTC; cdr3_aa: CATSADGGQETQYF
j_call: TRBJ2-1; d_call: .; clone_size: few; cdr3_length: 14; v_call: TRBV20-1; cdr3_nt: TGCAGTGCCAGCCTTGGGGGGCCGGCGAATGAGCAGTTCTTC; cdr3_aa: CSASLGGPANEQFF
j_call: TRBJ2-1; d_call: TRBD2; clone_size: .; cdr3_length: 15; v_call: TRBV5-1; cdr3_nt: TGCGCCAGCAGCTTCGATAGCGGGGGGGCCGGAGAGCAGTTCTTC; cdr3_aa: CASSFDSGGAGEQFF
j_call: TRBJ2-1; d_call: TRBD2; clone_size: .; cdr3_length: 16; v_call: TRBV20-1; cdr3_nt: TGCAGTGCCATCCCCGGACTAGCGGGGACCGACAATGAGCAGTTCTTC; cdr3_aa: CSAIPGLAGTDNEQFF
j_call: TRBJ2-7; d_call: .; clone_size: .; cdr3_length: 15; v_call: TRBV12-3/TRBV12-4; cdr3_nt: TGTGCCAGCGGAGCGGAGGGGGACCCGGGCTACGAGCAGTACTTC; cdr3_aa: CASGAEGDPGYEQYF
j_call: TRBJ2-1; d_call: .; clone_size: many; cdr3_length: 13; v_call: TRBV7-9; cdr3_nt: TGTGCCAGCAGCTTCGGCAGTGGCGATGAGCAGTTCTTC; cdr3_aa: CASSFGSGDEQFF
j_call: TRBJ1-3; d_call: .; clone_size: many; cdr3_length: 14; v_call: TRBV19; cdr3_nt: TGTGCCAGTACCCAGGACAGCTCTGGAAACACCATATATTTT; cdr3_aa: CASTQDSSGNTIYF
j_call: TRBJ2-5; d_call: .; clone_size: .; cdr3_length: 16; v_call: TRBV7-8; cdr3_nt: TGTGCCAGCAGCTTAGTGAGGGGGGCCCACGGGGAGACCCAGTACTTC; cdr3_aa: CASSLVRGAHGETQYF
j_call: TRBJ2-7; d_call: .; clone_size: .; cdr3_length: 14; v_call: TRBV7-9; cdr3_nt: TGTGCCAGCAACAACCGGGAGAATTCCTACGAGCAGTACTTC; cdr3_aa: CASNNRENSYEQYF
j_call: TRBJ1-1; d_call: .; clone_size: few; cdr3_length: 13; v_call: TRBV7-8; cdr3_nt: TGTACCAGCAGCCCAGGAGGGAACACTGAAGCTTTCTTT; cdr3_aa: CTSSPGGNTEAFF
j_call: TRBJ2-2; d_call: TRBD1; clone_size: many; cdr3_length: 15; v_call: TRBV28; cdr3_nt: TGTGCCAGCAGTTTTGAGGGACAGAGCACCGGGGAGCTGTTTTTT; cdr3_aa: CASSFEGQSTGELFF
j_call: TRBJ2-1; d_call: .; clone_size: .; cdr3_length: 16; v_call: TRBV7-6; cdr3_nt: TGTGCCAGCAGCTTAGTGCCCGGGGTCCTCTACAATGAGCAGTTCTTC; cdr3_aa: CASSLVPGVLYNEQFF
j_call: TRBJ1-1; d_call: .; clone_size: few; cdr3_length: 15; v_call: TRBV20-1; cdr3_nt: TGCAGTGCTAGTGCCGGACGGACGGGGAACACTGAAGCTTTCTTT; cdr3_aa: CSASAGRTGNTEAFF
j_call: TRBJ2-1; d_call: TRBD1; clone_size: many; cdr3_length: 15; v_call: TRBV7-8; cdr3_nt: TGTGCCAGCAGCGTAGGGACAGGCGCCTACAATGAGCAGTTCTTC; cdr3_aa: CASSVGTGAYNEQFF
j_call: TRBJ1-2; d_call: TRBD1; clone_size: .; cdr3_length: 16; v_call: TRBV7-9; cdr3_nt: TGTGCCAGCAGCGAGGGACAGGGGGCCCCCAACTATGGCTACACCTTC; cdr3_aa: CASSEGQGAPNYGYTF
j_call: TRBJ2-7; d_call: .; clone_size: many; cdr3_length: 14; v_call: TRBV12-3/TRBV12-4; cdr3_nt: TGTGCCAGCAGTTTAGGACAGGGAGGCAACGAGCAGTACTTC; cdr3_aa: CASSLGQGGNEQYF
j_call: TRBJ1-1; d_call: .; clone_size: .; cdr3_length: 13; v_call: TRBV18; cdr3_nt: TGTGCCAGCTCAGGGGCGATGAACACTGAAGCTTTCTTT; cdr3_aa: CASSGAMNTEAFF
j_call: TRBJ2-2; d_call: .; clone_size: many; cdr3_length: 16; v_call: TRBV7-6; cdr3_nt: TGTGCCAGCAGCTTAAAAGTGGGGGATAGCACCGGGGAGCTGTTTTTT; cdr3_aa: CASSLKVGDSTGELFF
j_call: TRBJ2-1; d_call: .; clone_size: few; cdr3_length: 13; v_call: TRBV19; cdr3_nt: TGTGCCAGTAGTATCGTTAGCGATGCTGAGCAGTTCTTC; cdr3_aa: CASSIVSDAEQFF
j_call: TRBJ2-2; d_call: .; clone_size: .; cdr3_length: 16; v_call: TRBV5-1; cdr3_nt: TGCGCCAGCAGCCCCCAGGGGAAGGAGAACACCGGGGAGCTGTTTTTT; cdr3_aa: CASSPQGKENTGELFF
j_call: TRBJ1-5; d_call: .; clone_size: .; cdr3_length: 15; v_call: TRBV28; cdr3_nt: TGTGCCAGCAAGCGGGGGGCATATAGCAATCAGCCCCAGCATTTT; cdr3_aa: CASKRGAYSNQPQHF
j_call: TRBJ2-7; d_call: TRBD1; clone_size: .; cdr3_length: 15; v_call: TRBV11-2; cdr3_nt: TGTGCCAGCAGCTTAGATTGGACAGGGACGTTCGAGCAGTACTTC; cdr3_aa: CASSLDWTGTFEQYF
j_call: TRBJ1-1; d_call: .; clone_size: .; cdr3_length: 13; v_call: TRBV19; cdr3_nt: TGTGCCAGTCGACACGGAATGAACACTGAAGCTTTCTTT; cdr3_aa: CASRHGMNTEAFF
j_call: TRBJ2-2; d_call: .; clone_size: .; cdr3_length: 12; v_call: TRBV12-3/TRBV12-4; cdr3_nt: TGTGCCAGCAAGCACGGTGCCGGGGAGCTGTTTTTT; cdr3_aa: CASKHGAGELFF